Following are 12 T cell receptor beta chains from one sample sequenced in a study of blood T cell repertoires in COVID-19. Generated by immunoSEQ multiplex PCR, the TCRdb table keeps only in-frame clones and is missing some. The table has approximately 90,000 clones, more than 65% seen once; the top ten hold around 4.5%. Specimen: peripheral blood. All receptors come from a man between 60 and 75 years old with acute or convalescent COVID-19.

The chain employs TRBV7-9 and TRBJ1-1; D gene ambiguous. This CDR3 is 13 amino acids long. The V end lost 8 bases, the J end lost 0 bases, and 10 bases lay between the germline ends. Germline CDR1 SEHNR, CDR2 FQNEAQ (reference sequence). This CDR3 reads CASGLPMNTEAFF. As DNA, the CDR3 is TGTGCCAGCGGGCTTCCTATGAACACTGAAGCTTTCTTT.

The V and J genes are TRBV27 and TRBJ2-1; D ambiguous. The ends were cut back, 10 bases at V and 2 bases at J, with 15 bases in the middle. Germline V gives CDR1 MNHEY, CDR2 SMNVEV (reference sequence). The CDR3 spans 14 residues. The CDR3 here is CATQLKPTYNEQFF. The CDR3 DNA follows: TGTGCCACCCAACTGAAACCTACCTACAATGAGCAGTTCTTC.

The genes are TRBV29-1 and TRBJ1-1; no firm D call. The germline V and J ends were trimmed by 7 bases and 6 bases, with 12 bases remaining between them. Per the germline V gene, CDR1 is SQVTM and CDR2 is ANQGSEA. The CDR3 is 11 amino acids. DNA for the CDR3: TGCAGCGCCCGTCTAGTTTCTGAAGCTTTCTTT. The encoded protein is CSARLVSEAFF. The whole variable domain, filled in from reference TRBV29-1 and TRBJ1-1, reads SAVISQKPSRDICQRGTSLTIQCQVDSQVTMMFWYRQQPGQSLTLIATANQGSEATYESGFVIDKFPISRPNLTFSTLTVSNMSPEDSSIYLCSARLVSEAFFGQGTRLTVV.

The CDR3 region is CASSLGQAFSNTGELFF. The CDR3 DNA is TGTGCCAGCAGCTTGGGACAGGCATTCTCGAACACCGGGGAGCTGTTTTTT. The V call is TRBV5-5, the J call TRBJ2-2; possibly TRBD1 for D (6 bases). The CDR3 loop spans 17 amino acids. Germline CDR1 is SGHKS and CDR2 is YYEKEE (reference sequence). The V end was cut by 0 bases, the J end by 0 bases, with 12 bases between. The complete variable domain, with remaining parts taken from reference TRBV5-5 and TRBJ2-2, reads DAGVTQSPTHLIKTRGQQVTLRCSPISGHKSVSWYQQVLGQGPQFIFQYYEKEERGRGNFPDRFSARQFPNYSSELNVNALLLGDSALYLCASSLGQAFSNTGELFFGEGSRLTVL.

V is TRBV30 and J is TRBJ1-6; TRBD1 might be the D (5 bases). CDR1 GTSNPN and CDR2 SVGIG come from the germline V gene (reference sequence). The V end lost 5 bases, the J end lost 2 bases, and 13 bases lay between the germline ends. There are 15 residues in the CDR3. CDR3 loop: CAWLRGKTYNSPLHF. The CDR3 coding sequence is TGTGCCTGGCTTCGGGGGAAAACCTATAATTCACCCCTCCACTTT.

The V and J genes are TRBV4-1 and TRBJ2-2, with D perhaps TRBD1 (6 bases). CDR3 length: 16 residues. Trimming pared 7 bases from V and 4 bases from J, leaving 19 bases between. Germline CDR1 MGHRA, CDR2 YSYEKL. The chain's CDR3 is CASTQGRGGITGELFF. For the CDR3, the DNA is TGCGCCAGCACACAGGGACGCGGTGGTATCACCGGGGAGCTGTTTTTT.

The chain carries TRBV6-2 or TRBV6-3 and TRBJ2-2; 9 bases are shared with TRBD1. CDR3 size: 15 residues. Trimming at V came to 4 bases and at J to 6 bases, leaving 6 bases not matched to a gene. CDR1 and CDR2 from the germline V gene are MNHEY and SVGEGT. The CDR3: CASSSWTGASGELFF. CDR3 sequence (DNA): TGTGCCAGCAGTTCGTGGACAGGGGCCTCCGGGGAGCTGTTTTTT.

This chain joins TRBV10-3 and TRBJ2-1; TRBD2 might be the D (6 bases). Trimming took 3 bases from V and 3 from J, leaving 12 bases between them. The germline CDR1 and CDR2 sequences are ENHRY and SYGVKD. This CDR3 region has 15 residues. The CDR3 protein is CAISDERVIYNEQFF. In DNA form, the CDR3 reads TGTGCCATCAGTGACGAGCGGGTTATCTACAATGAGCAGTTCTTC.

This clone was recorded once. The J gene is TRBJ2-1, the V gene TRBV7-2; weak D call: TRBD1 (5 bases). Germline V gives CDR1 SGHTA, CDR2 FQGNSA. This CDR3 is 17 amino acids long. Trimming removed 1 base from V and 2 bases from J, with 15 bases in between. Here the CDR3 DNA reads TGTGCCAGCAGCTTAGGGGCCGGAGCAGGGACCTACAATGAGCAGTTCTTC. Amino acids: CASSLGAGAGTYNEQFF.

The rearrangement uses TRBV10-3 and TRBJ1-6, with 8 bases identical to TRBD1. CDR1 and CDR2 from the germline V gene are ENHRY and SYGVKD. V was pared by 4 bases and J by 9 bases, with 5 bases of the junction left unmatched. The CDR3 loop spans 14 amino acids. The CDR3 sequence is CAISVSQGASPLHF. The CDR3 coding sequence is TGTGCCATCAGTGTCTCCCAGGGGGCTTCACCCCTCCACTTT.

This clone has more than one count but fewer than ten. The chain employs TRBV12-3 or TRBV12-4 and TRBJ1-5; D is uncertain. The CDR3 has 12 residues. Deletions cut 6 bases from V and 11 bases from J, with 14 bases between. CDR3 nucleotide sequence: TGTGCCAGCAGCACCTCCGGTTTGACCCAGCATTTT. This encodes CASSTSGLTQHF.

This rearrangement joins TRBV30 to TRBJ2-5; 7 bases fit TRBD1. V lost 8 bases and J lost 7; bases outside the gene matches: 7. CDR3 length: 11 residues. The V gene's germline CDR1 is GTSNPN and CDR2 SVGIG (reference sequence). CDR3: CARQGVGTQYF. As DNA, the CDR3 is TGTGCCAGGCAGGGGGTAGGGACCCAGTACTTC.